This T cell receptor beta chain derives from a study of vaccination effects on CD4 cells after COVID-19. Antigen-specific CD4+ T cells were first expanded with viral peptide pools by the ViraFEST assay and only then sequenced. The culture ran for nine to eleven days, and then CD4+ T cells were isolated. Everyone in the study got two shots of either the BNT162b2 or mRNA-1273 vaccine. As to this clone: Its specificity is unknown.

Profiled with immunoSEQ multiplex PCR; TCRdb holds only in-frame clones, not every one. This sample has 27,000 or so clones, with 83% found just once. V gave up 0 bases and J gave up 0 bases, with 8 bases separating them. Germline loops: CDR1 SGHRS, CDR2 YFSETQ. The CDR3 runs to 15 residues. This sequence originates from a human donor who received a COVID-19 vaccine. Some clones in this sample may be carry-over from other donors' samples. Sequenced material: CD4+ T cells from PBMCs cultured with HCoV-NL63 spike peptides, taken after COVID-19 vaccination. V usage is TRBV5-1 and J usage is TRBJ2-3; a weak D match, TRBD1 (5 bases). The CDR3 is CASSLGQTSTDTQYF. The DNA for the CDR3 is TGCGCCAGCAGCTTGGGACAGACTAGCACAGATACGCAGTATTTT.